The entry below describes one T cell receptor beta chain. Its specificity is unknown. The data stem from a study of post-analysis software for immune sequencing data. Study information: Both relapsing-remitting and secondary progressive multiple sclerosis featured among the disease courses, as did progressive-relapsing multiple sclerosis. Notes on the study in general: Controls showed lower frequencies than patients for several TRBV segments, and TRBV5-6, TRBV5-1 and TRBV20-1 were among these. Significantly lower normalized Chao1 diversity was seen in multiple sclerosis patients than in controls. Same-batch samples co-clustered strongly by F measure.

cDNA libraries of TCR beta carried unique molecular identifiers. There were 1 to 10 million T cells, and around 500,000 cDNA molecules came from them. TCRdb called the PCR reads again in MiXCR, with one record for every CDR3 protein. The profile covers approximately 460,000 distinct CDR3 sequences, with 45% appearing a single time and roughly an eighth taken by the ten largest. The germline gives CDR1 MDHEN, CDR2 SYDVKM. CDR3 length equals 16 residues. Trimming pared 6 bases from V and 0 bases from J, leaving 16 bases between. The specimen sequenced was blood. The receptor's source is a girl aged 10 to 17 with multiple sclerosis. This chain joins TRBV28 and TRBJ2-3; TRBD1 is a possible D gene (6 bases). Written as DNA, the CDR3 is TGTGCCAGCAGACCGCCCGGGACAACTAGCACAGATACGCAGTATTTT. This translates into CASRPPGTTSTDTQYF.